This T cell receptor (beta chain) came from a study of vaccination effects on CD4 cells after COVID-19. CDR3 length equals 13 residues. Trimming took 2 bases from V and 8 from J, leaving 12 bases between them. Germline CDR1 is MNHNS and CDR2 is SASEGT. This table comes from immunoSEQ multiplex PCR, and its TCRdb copy is limited to in-frame clones, with some not included. The sample includes some 61,000 clones, under 85% seen only once; the top ten take around 0.95%. Viral peptide pools were used in the ViraFEST assay to expand antigen-specific CD4+ T cells, and sequencing came afterward. At the end of 10 days of culture, CD4+ T cells were isolated. Subjects were given two BNT162b2 or mRNA-1273 vaccine doses. Of note for this clone: The target antigen is unknown.

Specimen: CD4+ T cells from PBMCs cultured with HCoV-OC43 spike peptides, collected after COVID-19 vaccination. Subset reported: HCoV-OC43 spike overlapping peptide pool stimulation. This sequence was found in a human donor who received a COVID-19 vaccine. The chain uses TRBV6-1 and TRBJ1-2; perhaps TRBD1 as D (5 bases). This chain's CDR3 is CASSEIGGDGYTF. CDR3 in DNA: TGTGCCAGCAGTGAAATTGGGGGAGACGGCTACACCTTC.